This passage covers 5 T cell receptor beta chains from one sample sequenced in a study of blood T cell repertoires in COVID-19 (TCRdb year 2020). Library preparation employed the immunoSEQ multiplex PCR assay. Entries here come from immuneACCESS through TCRdb and include only in-frame sequences with V and J called. Some clones fail to appear in such tables; in the studies checked, an unresolved V gene covers under half of the shortfall, and the cause of the remainder is unknown. Present in this sample are about 190,000 clones, about 80% of which were seen just once. 6.5% to 9.5% of the sample lies in the top ten. Sequencing was performed on peripheral blood. All receptors derive from a woman aged 55-70 years with COVID-19, enrolled during active disease.

This chain connects TRBV5-5 to TRBJ2-6, with D hard to call. Deletions cut 0 bases from V and 2 bases from J, with 6 bases between. Germline-derived CDR1 and CDR2 are SGHKS and YYEKEE (reference sequence). CDR3 length: 15 amino acids. CDR3 nucleotides: TGTGCCAGCAGCTTGGGCCGAGCTGGGGCCAACGTCCTGACTTTC. Protein product: CASSLGRAGANVLTF.

The chain couples TRBV7-9 to TRBJ1-5; D gene unclear. Germline V gives CDR1 SEHNR, CDR2 FQNEAQ (reference sequence). The CDR3 contains 15 residues. V lost 1 base to trimming and J lost 4 bases, with 11 bases between them. The CDR3 nucleotides are TGTGCCAGCAGCTTAGTCGGAGGGAGTAATCAGCCCCAGCATTTT. It translates to CASSLVGGSNQPQHF.

The V call is TRBV30, the J call TRBJ2-2; D possibly corresponds to TRBD2 (5 bases). The CDR3 has 13 amino acids. Germline CDR1 GTSNPN, CDR2 SVGIG (reference sequence). V gave up 2 bases and J gave up 6 bases, with 10 bases separating them. The CDR3 spells CAWSLGVAGELFF. Written as DNA, the CDR3 is TGTGCCTGGAGTTTGGGAGTTGCCGGGGAGCTGTTTTTT.

The gene calls are TRBV4-2 and TRBJ1-5; 8 bases line up with TRBD1. This CDR3 has 15 residues. The germline V gene encodes CDR1 LGHNA and CDR2 YNFKEQ. V gave up 1 base and J gave up 6 bases; unmatched junction bases: 5. The CDR3 DNA follows: TGTGCCAGCAGCCAAGGACAGGGGCCTTCTCAGCCCCAGCATTTT. It is translated as CASSQGQGPSQPQHF.

This clone has ten or more counts. This chain uses TRBV18 with TRBJ1-2; maybe TRBD1 (6 bases). The CDR3 loop spans 12 amino acids. Per germline, CDR1 KGHSH and CDR2 LQKENI. V lost 2 bases and J 8 bases, leaving 9 bases between the germline ends. The CDR3 loop reads CASSPLGGGYTF. For the CDR3, the DNA is TGTGCCAGCTCACCATTAGGGGGAGGCTACACCTTC.